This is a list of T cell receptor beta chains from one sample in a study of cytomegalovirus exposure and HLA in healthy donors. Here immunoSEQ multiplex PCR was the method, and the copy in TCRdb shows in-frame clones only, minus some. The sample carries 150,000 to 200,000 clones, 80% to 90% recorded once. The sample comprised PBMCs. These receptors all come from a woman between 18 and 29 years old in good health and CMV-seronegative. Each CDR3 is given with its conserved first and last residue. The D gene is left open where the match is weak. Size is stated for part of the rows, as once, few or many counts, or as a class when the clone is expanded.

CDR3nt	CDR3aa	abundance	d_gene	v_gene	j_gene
TGTGCCAGCAGCCCGTCGACTCGAGATAACACCGGGGAGCTGTTTTTT	CASSPSTRDNTGELFF	.	.	TRBV7-8	TRBJ2-2
TGTGCCAGCAGCTCCGCAGGGGGGCCCTACGAGCAGTACTTC	CASSSAGGPYEQYF	.	.	TRBV7-9	TRBJ2-7
TGTGCCATCAGTGAGACTACCGGGACAGGGGGACTCTACGAGCAGTACTTC	CAISETTGTGGLYEQYF	.	TRBD1	TRBV10-3	TRBJ2-7
TGTGCCAGCAGTTCTCCCTCTGGAAACACCATATATTTT	CASSSPSGNTIYF	.	.	TRBV7-9	TRBJ1-3
TGTGCCAGCAGATTAACGGAGGGCTATGGCTACACCTTC	CASRLTEGYGYTF	few	.	TRBV7-9	TRBJ1-2
TGTGCCAGCAGTGAATACAGGGGTGATGAAAAACTGTTTTTT	CASSEYRGDEKLFF	.	.	TRBV25-1	TRBJ1-4
TGTGCCAGCAGCCAGTCTCATCGCGAGCAGTACTTC	CASSQSHREQYF	.	.	TRBV5-5	TRBJ2-7
TGTGCCAGCAGCCGCGGAGTAGCGGGGGGCGACGAGCAGTACTTC	CASSRGVAGGDEQYF	.	TRBD2	TRBV9	TRBJ2-7
TGTGCCAGCAGCTTAGGAGGGCGGTTTAATGAAAAACTGTTTTTT	CASSLGGRFNEKLFF	.	.	TRBV11-2	TRBJ1-4
TGTGCTAGTGGTTTCGCGGGACTAGCGGCCAATGAGCAGTTCTTC	CASGFAGLAANEQFF	.	TRBD2	TRBV12-5	TRBJ2-1
TGTGCCAGCAGTTACTTTCGGGTGGGAGTTGGAGAGACCCAGTACTTC	CASSYFRVGVGETQYF	.	.	TRBV6-5	TRBJ2-5
TGTGCCAGCAGCACTAACAGGGGGAGGGAGACCCAGTACTTC	CASSTNRGRETQYF	.	TRBD1	TRBV5-5	TRBJ2-5
TGTGCCAGCAGCGGGACTAGCGGGAGTTTCTCCTACAATGAGCAGTTCTTC	CASSGTSGSFSYNEQFF	.	TRBD2	TRBV13	TRBJ2-1
TGTGCCAGTAGTATAGCGGGGGACTACGAGCAGTACTTC	CASSIAGDYEQYF	few	.	TRBV19	TRBJ2-7
TGCACTTCGACAGGGGACTATGGCTACACCTTC	CTSTGDYGYTF	.	TRBD1	TRBV29-1	TRBJ1-2
TGTGCCAGCAGCTTATTCGGACAGGGGGCCTCCATCGGCAATCAGCCCCAGCATTTT	CASSLFGQGASIGNQPQHF	once	TRBD1	TRBV7-2	TRBJ1-5
TGTGCCAGCAGTTACGGGCCCAAAACCGGGGAGCTGTTTTTT	CASSYGPKTGELFF	.	.	TRBV6-5	TRBJ2-2
TGTGCCAGCAGTGAGTACAGGGGGAATATCGATGAGCAGTTCTTC	CASSEYRGNIDEQFF	.	TRBD1	TRBV6-1	TRBJ2-1
TGTGCCAGCTCACCCTCGGTGGACTACGGCACAGATACGCAGTATTTT	CASSPSVDYGTDTQYF	.	.	TRBV18	TRBJ2-3
TGTGCCAGCAGCGTAGCCCTTGGCACCTACGAGCAGTACTTC	CASSVALGTYEQYF	.	.	TRBV9	TRBJ2-7
TGTGCCAGCAGCGTAGGGGTAGGGGACACTGAAGCTTTCTTT	CASSVGVGDTEAFF	few	.	TRBV9	TRBJ1-1
TGTGCCAGCGCCCTGACAGCCTGGTCCGGGGAGCTGTTTTTT	CASALTAWSGELFF	.	.	TRBV7-9	TRBJ2-2
TGTGCCAGCTCACCTTCCTGGATAGGGATGACCGTAACAGGAAGGGAGACCCAGTACTTC	CASSPSWIGMTVTGRETQYF	.	.	TRBV18	TRBJ2-5
TGTGCCTGGAGTGGAAGACCCTACCTAGGGACAGGAAGCTACGAGCAGTACTTC	CAWSGRPYLGTGSYEQYF	.	TRBD1	TRBV30	TRBJ2-7
TGTGCCAGCAGTCACCCAAGCTACACAGATACGCAGTATTTT	CASSHPSYTDTQYF	.	.	TRBV25-1	TRBJ2-3
TGTGCCAGCAGCTTATTGGGACTCCCGGGGTTCTTC	CASSLLGLPGFF	once	.	TRBV7-2	TRBJ2-1
TGTGCCAGCAGCTCCCGGACTCTGGGGGCCACAGATACGCAGTATTTT	CASSSRTLGATDTQYF	.	.	TRBV7-3	TRBJ2-3
TGTGCCAGCAGTAGACAGGGAAACATTCAGTACTTC	CASSRQGNIQYF	.	TRBD1	TRBV6-1	TRBJ2-4
TGCGCCAGCAGCCCCATGACAGGTTACAATGAGCAGTTCTTC	CASSPMTGYNEQFF	.	.	TRBV4-1	TRBJ2-1
TGTGCCAGCAGTCTTCGGGAGGGAGGGCAGCCCCAGCATTTT	CASSLREGGQPQHF	.	.	TRBV6-5	TRBJ1-5
TGTGCCAGCAGTGAAGCCAGACAGGGCTCGGGGGAAAAACTGTTTTTT	CASSEARQGSGEKLFF	.	TRBD1	TRBV2	TRBJ1-4
TGTGCCAGCAGCTTGGGACAGATTCTTCAAGAGACCCAGTACTTC	CASSLGQILQETQYF	.	.	TRBV5-6	TRBJ2-5
TGTGCCAGCAGCTTAGGGAGTGAGCAGTTCTTC	CASSLGSEQFF	.	.	TRBV11-3	TRBJ2-1